The clone carrying this T cell receptor beta chain was recorded many times. Researchers took RNA transcripts and amplified TCR beta CDR3 regions from them. Investigators did first-round RT-PCR with HTBI primers, then second-round multiplex PCR. TCRdb re-called the multiplex PCR reads with MiXCR, one entry per CDR3 protein. The sample yields about 500,000 distinct CDR3 sequences, approximately 37% seen once. This sample is part of a study of Graves' ophthalmopathy and Graves' hyperthyroidism. The sequence came from an adult man with Graves' hyperthyroidism. The specimen was peripheral blood or thyroid tissue (not recorded which).

The CDR3 reads CASSEMAGAVNTEAFF. The DNA of the CDR3 is TGTGCCAGCAGTGAGATGGCGGGGGCGGTGAACACTGAAGCTTTCTTT. This sequence joins TRBV6-1 and TRBJ1-1; D might be TRBD1 (6 bases). V shed 3 bases and J shed 0 bases, with 14 bases lying between them. CDR3 length: 16 amino acids. The germline V gene encodes CDR1 MNHNS and CDR2 SASEGT.